Included here is one TCR beta chain sequence, with context. This specimen belongs to a study of blood T cell repertoires in COVID-19. Using immunoSEQ multiplex PCR, the repertoire was profiled, and TCRdb retains in-frame clones only, with some absent. The data contain about 220,000 clones, over 75% of them singletons. The V end was cut by 1 base, the J end by 4 bases, with 13 bases between. The CDR3 contains 15 residues. Germline V gene data show CDR1 as MNHEY and CDR2 as SMNVEV (reference sequence). The chain recombines TRBV27 with TRBJ1-2; D possibly corresponds to TRBD1 (5 bases). This clonotype was obtained from a woman between 18 and 30 years old in a cohort exposed to, infected with or recovered from COVID-19 (not recorded which). Source material: PBMCs or T cells enriched from blood (not recorded which). The CDR3 region has the DNA TGTGCCAGCAGTTTATATACAGGCCCCCTCTATGGCTACACCTTC. It specifies CASSLYTGPLYGYTF.